This TCR beta chain was profiled in a study of blood T cells in healthy people across ages. Using a J-beta primer mix together with a sample-barcoded 5' primer, a second PCR was run for about 7 to 12 cycles. Using its own MiXCR run on the 5' RACE reads, TCRdb lists one record per CDR3 protein. The table has around 320,000 distinct CDR3 sequences, roughly 26% seen once. This clonotype was found once. Antigen: not known. The individuals who served as donors were healthy Caucasians living in Russia, aged about 6 to 100. General study findings and limits: Diversity figures derived from one million T cells were judged to underestimate the true value. Strong correlation existed between TCR beta diversity and naive T cell percentage. More naive CD4+ cells and higher diversity marked long-lived donors relative to aged donors.

The CDR3 sequence is 15 residues long. Germline V lookup: CDR1 MNHNS, CDR2 SASEGT. Material for sequencing was blood. The chain couples TRBV6-1 to TRBJ2-7, with a tentative D call TRBD2 (5 bases). The DNA end is a closer match to TRBJ2-5, so the J assignment may be wrong. The receptor was isolated from a woman in her sixties or seventies in good health. The CDR3 nucleotides are TGTGCCAGCCGCCCTCACTTTAGCGCTCAAGAGACCCAGTACTTC. Translating it yields CASRPHFSAQETQYF.